Listed below are T cell receptor beta chains from one sample, sequenced in a study of T cell changes during pregnancy in multiple sclerosis. The table came from immunoSEQ multiplex PCR; TCRdb's copy has only in-frame clones and leaves some out. The top ten clones hold more than 2.5% of a sample with 60,000 to 65,000 clones, 92% of them seen once. The source material was peripheral blood, sampled in the second trimester of pregnancy. All receptors derive from a female donor in good health, enrolled as a control in a pregnancy study. Each CDR3 is given with its conserved first and last residue. D genes are given only for firm matches.

NA TRBJ2-7 TRBV27 CASSPRGAYEQYF
TRBD1 TRBJ2-7 TRBV7-9 CASSLTGTGSLYEQYF
NA TRBJ2-1 TRBV28 CASSFGQGGYNEQFF
TRBD1 TRBJ1-4 TRBV7-9 CASSLRNRGANEKLFF
TRBD1 TRBJ1-5 TRBV6-5 CASKSGTGVRPQHF
NA TRBJ1-1 TRBV19 CASADRGDKAFF
TRBD1 TRBJ1-2 TRBV6-5 CASSTRTGRAKGYTF
NA TRBJ2-3 TRBV4-3 CASSQWGGRSDTQYF
NA TRBJ2-1 TRBV9 CASGGPREQYNEQFF
NA TRBJ1-2 TRBV6-1 CASTTGFGANYGYTF
TRBD2 TRBJ2-1 TRBV5-4 CASSLGSRGGSYNEQFF
TRBD1 TRBJ2-7 TRBV10-3 CAISLTGDGSYEQYF
NA TRBJ2-3 TRBV5-1 CASKQQDTDTQYF
TRBD1 TRBJ1-1 TRBV7-9 CASSSGTANTEAFF
NA TRBJ1-1 TRBV21-1 CASSKANRGIRVMNTEAFF
NA TRBJ1-4 TRBV11-2 CASSFAAGGGKLFF